One and the same sample provided the 7 T cell receptor beta chains below, sequenced in a study of PD-1 blockade in classical Hodgkin lymphoma. As for time point: newly diagnosed, previously untreated cHL patient sample. Measured with immunoSEQ multiplex PCR; TCRdb has only the in-frame clones, and not every one. The sample records around 50,000 clones, just over 90% being singletons. The sequencing sample was made of peripheral blood mononuclear cells (PBMCs). The receptors derive from a human donor with classical Hodgkin lymphoma.

Here the CDR3 DNA reads TGTGCCAGCAGCTTAGAGGGTAACTATGGCTACACCTTC. Amino acids: CASSLEGNYGYTF. The chain joins TRBV7-8 to TRBJ1-2; no reliable D call. The CDR3 runs 13 residues. Germline assignment: CDR1 SGHVS and CDR2 FQNEAQ. Trimming removed 1 base from V and 1 base from J, with 4 bases in between.

The J gene is TRBJ2-4, the V gene TRBV11-1, with 9 nucleotides matching TRBD1. Germline CDR1 is SGHAT and CDR2 is FQDESV (reference sequence). This CDR3 is 15 amino acids long. V lost 2 bases and J lost 10; bases outside the gene matches: 9. Here the CDR3 DNA reads TGTGCCAGCAGCTTAAGGTTTGGGACAGGGACAATTCAGTACTTC. Amino acid sequence: CASSLRFGTGTIQYF.

The chain is built from TRBV6-6 and TRBJ1-4, with D maybe TRBD1 (5 bases). CDR1 is MNHNY, CDR2 SVGAGI, per germline (reference sequence). The germline V and J ends were trimmed by 2 bases and 2 bases, with 9 bases remaining between them. This CDR3 has 15 residues. The DNA for the CDR3 is TGTGCCAGCAGTTACCCCCGGGGGACTAATGAAAAACTGTTTTTT. It encodes CASSYPRGTNEKLFF.

V usage is TRBV11-3 and J usage is TRBJ2-1; D is perhaps TRBD1 (5 bases). In germline, CDR1 is SGHNT, CDR2 YENEEA. V was clipped by 1 base and J by 7 bases, with 8 bases between them. The CDR3 totals 13 residues. CDR3 coding DNA: TGTGCCAGCAGCTTAGGGGGCCTTAATGAGCAGTTCTTC. It specifies CASSLGGLNEQFF.

The chain recombines TRBV10-3 with TRBJ2-1; TRBD2 might be the D (5 bases). This CDR3 is built from 12 residues. Trimming cost V 8 bases and J 7 bases, with 12 bases left between them. In germline, CDR1 is ENHRY, CDR2 SYGVKD. Here the CDR3 DNA reads TGTGCCATCGGCCTAGCTGGGAATGAGCAGTTCTTC. This translates into CAIGLAGNEQFF.

This CDR3 is CASSHPGLGYIDEQFF. CDR3 DNA: TGTGCCAGCAGCCACCCGGGACTAGGGTACATCGATGAGCAGTTCTTC. The chain recombines TRBV11-2 with TRBJ2-1; 8 positions agree with TRBD2. Germline V lookup: CDR1 SGHAT, CDR2 FQNNGV. Trimming at V came to 5 bases and at J to 8 bases, leaving 14 bases not matched to a gene. This CDR3 has 16 amino acids.

As for this clone: The junction and the germline gene differ at one end; a read error may be behind it. The rearrangement uses TRBV7-7 and TRBJ1-1; TRBD1 agrees at 9 bases. The CDR3 spans 13 residues. The germline CDR1 and CDR2 sequences are SSHAT and FNYEAQ (reference sequence). The CDR3 DNA is TGTGCTAGCAGCCTGGACAGGGGCACTGAAGCTTTCTTT. It yields the protein CASSLDRGTEAFF.